The 19 T cell receptor beta chains presented below share a single source sample, sequenced in a study of response to subunit inactivated influenza vaccine. TCRdb analysed the RT-PCR reads with MiXCR anew, one entry per CDR3 protein. The sample carries hundreds of thousands of distinct CDR3 sequences, 25% recorded once. The sample in question was CD4+ T cells sorted from PBMCs, obtained around 5 days after vaccination. Receptor source: a man aged 50 to 60 who received an inactivated influenza vaccine.

V is TRBV6-2 or TRBV6-3 and J is TRBJ1-1; D is ambiguous. The germline gives CDR1 MNHEY, CDR2 SVGEGT. This CDR3 spans 16 amino acids. V lost 7 bases and J 2 bases, leaving 20 bases between the germline ends. CDR3 region: CASTQTPRPSNTEAFF. Here the CDR3 DNA reads TGTGCCAGCACCCAAACCCCCCGGCCGTCAAACACTGAAGCTTTCTTT.

This sequence joins TRBV19 and TRBJ2-3, with 13 bases identical to TRBD2. V trimming: 10 bases; J trimming: 3 bases; junction bases outside the gene matches: 13. The CDR3 totals 17 residues. CDR1 is LNHDA, CDR2 SQIVND, per germline (reference sequence). The CDR3 loop reads CATRGLAGARVTDTQYF. The DNA for the CDR3 is TGTGCCACCCGCGGACTAGCGGGAGCTCGGGTGACAGATACGCAGTATTTT.

CDR3: CSAEDRGLSTDTQYF. For the CDR3, the DNA is TGCAGTGCGGAGGACAGGGGCCTAAGCACAGATACGCAGTATTTT. The chain employs TRBV20-1 and TRBJ2-3; 9 positions agree with TRBD1. Per the germline V gene, CDR1 is DFQATT and CDR2 is SNEGSKA (reference sequence). V gave up 6 bases and J gave up 0 bases; unmatched junction bases: 7. This CDR3 contains 15 residues.

This clonotype came up a few times. This chain connects TRBV29-1 to TRBJ1-1; D is unclear. The CDR3 is 12 residues long. V was cut by 6 bases and J by 3 bases, with 11 bases left in between. The germline gives CDR1 SQVTM, CDR2 ANQGSEA. This CDR3 is CSVLEQDTEAFF. CDR3 nucleotide sequence: TGCAGCGTCCTGGAGCAGGACACTGAAGCTTTCTTT. Using reference TRBV29-1 and TRBJ1-1 for the parts outside the CDR3, the full variable domain is SAVISQKPSRDICQRGTSLTIQCQVDSQVTMMFWYRQQPGQSLTLIATANQGSEATYESGFVIDKFPISRPNLTFSTLTVSNMSPEDSSIYLCSVLEQDTEAFFGQGTRLTVV.

There are a few counts of this clonotype. The chain uses TRBV19 and TRBJ2-5; tentatively, D is TRBD1 (9 bases). V lost 3 bases and J lost 5, with 19 bases in between. The CDR3 totals 16 residues. Germline-derived CDR1 and CDR2 are LNHDA and SQIVND (reference sequence). The CDR3 DNA is TGTGCCAGTAGTATTAGCGGGACAGGGTGGCCGGAGACCCAGTACTTC. Its protein is CASSISGTGWPETQYF.

This clonotype was counted at least ten times. This chain links TRBV29-1 with TRBJ2-1; maybe TRBD2 (6 bases). This CDR3 is 13 amino acids long. Germline V CDR1 and CDR2: SQVTM, ANQGSEA. V gave up 6 bases and J gave up 4 bases, with 13 bases separating them. This CDR3 reads CSVGGGGYNEQFF. CDR3 bases: TGCAGCGTGGGTGGGGGAGGTTACAATGAGCAGTTCTTC.

This clonotype was recorded many times. The chain carries TRBV18 and TRBJ2-6, with D tentatively TRBD1 or TRBD2 (5 bases each). This CDR3 comprises 17 residues. Germline V gives CDR1 KGHSH, CDR2 LQKENI. V gave up 3 bases and J gave up 4 bases, with 16 bases separating them. The CDR3 coding sequence is TGTGCCAGCTCACCGCGAGGGACCGGGGTCGGGGCCAACGTCCTGACTTTC. As protein: CASSPRGTGVGANVLTF.

The V call is TRBV2, the J call TRBJ1-6, with D perhaps matching TRBD1 (5 bases). Trimming removed 8 bases at V and 9 bases at J, with 17 bases between. CDR1 and CDR2 (germline): SNHLY, FYNNEI. The CDR3 is made up of 14 amino acids. CDR3 protein: CASASTVGGSPLHF. CDR3 sequence (DNA): TGTGCCAGCGCATCGACAGTAGGCGGTTCACCCCTCCACTTT.

This chain joins TRBV20-1 and TRBJ2-3; possibly TRBD1 for D (6 bases). Between the trimmed V and J ends, which lost 5 bases and 1 base, there was a span of 10 bases. This CDR3 is built from 13 residues. Per the germline V gene, CDR1 is DFQATT and CDR2 is SNEGSKA (reference sequence). Here the CDR3 DNA reads TGCAGTGCTGAGAAGGGGGGCACAGATACGCAGTATTTT. Encoded protein: CSAEKGGTDTQYF.

The chain uses TRBV2 and TRBJ1-2; D may be TRBD1 (5 bases). CDR1 and CDR2 from the germline V gene are SNHLY and FYNNEI. The CDR3 consists of 13 residues. V was clipped by 7 bases and J by 4 bases, with 13 bases between them. CDR3 sequence reads: CASTRDGGYGYTF. The CDR3 DNA reads as TGTGCCAGCACTCGGGACGGGGGCTATGGCTACACCTTC.

J is TRBJ1-1 and V is TRBV20-1; D might be TRBD1 (6 bases). Trimming stripped 1 base from V and 5 bases from J, with 11 bases between. This CDR3 has 13 amino acids. The germline gives CDR1 DFQATT, CDR2 SNEGSKA (reference sequence). This CDR3 reads CSARGQAATEAFF. The CDR3 region has the DNA TGCAGTGCTAGAGGACAGGCGGCGACTGAAGCTTTCTTT.

V is TRBV20-1 and J is TRBJ2-1; 8 nucleotides align to TRBD2. The CDR3 length is 12 residues. Losses at the gene ends were 7 bases for V and 9 bases for J; bases not matched to a gene: 8. From germline, CDR1 is DFQATT and CDR2 SNEGSKA (reference sequence). CDR3 bases: TGCAGTGGCGGGAGGACGTTCGGTGAGCAGTTCTTC. Translating gives CSGGRTFGEQFF.

This clonotype has only a few counts. The rearrangement joins TRBV6-1 to TRBJ2-7; D might be TRBD2 (6 bases). V was clipped by 6 bases and J by 4 bases, with 19 bases between them. Germline V CDR1 and CDR2: MNHNS, SASEGT. The CDR3 runs to 15 residues. DNA for the CDR3: TGTGCCAGCAGCCGGGAGTTTATGTCGCCTTACGAGCAGTACTTC. It specifies CASSREFMSPYEQYF.

J is TRBJ2-1 and V is TRBV5-1, with 11 positions matching TRBD1. V was clipped by 0 bases and J by 0 bases; unmatched bases: 5. This CDR3 spans 18 amino acids. Per the germline V gene, CDR1 is SGHRS and CDR2 is YFSETQ. CDR3 in DNA: TGCGCCAGCAGCTTGGCCGGGGGGACAGGGGGCTCCTACAATGAGCAGTTCTTC. Amino acids: CASSLAGGTGGSYNEQFF.

This clonotype was found many times. This chain links TRBV4-2 with TRBJ2-7; no clear D gene. The CDR3 runs 17 residues. From germline, CDR1 is LGHNA and CDR2 YNFKEQ. The ends were cut back, 2 bases at V and 0 bases at J, with 17 bases in the middle. The CDR3 DNA follows: TGTGCCAGCAGCCAAACCCAGTCGTCTTTCAGCTCCTACGAGCAGTACTTC. The encoded protein is CASSQTQSSFSSYEQYF.

The chain couples TRBV5-1 to TRBJ1-6; tentatively, D is TRBD1 (5 bases). The V end was cut by 1 base, the J end by 9 bases, with 11 bases between. Germline loops: CDR1 SGHRS, CDR2 YFSETQ. The CDR3 has 14 amino acids. The chain's CDR3 is CASSLMSGSSPLHF. In DNA form, the CDR3 reads TGCGCCAGCAGCTTGATGTCAGGGTCTTCACCCCTCCACTTT.

The chain uses TRBV5-1 and TRBJ1-6; D is perhaps TRBD1 (6 bases). The V end was cut by 0 bases, the J end by 5 bases, with 12 bases between. There are 16 residues in the CDR3. Germline CDR1 SGHRS, CDR2 YFSETQ. CDR3 in amino acids: CASSLELAGDNSPLHF. The CDR3 DNA reads TGCGCCAGCAGCTTGGAGCTGGCAGGGGATAATTCACCCCTCCACTTT.

This clonotype appeared a few times. The genes are TRBV6-2 or TRBV6-3 and TRBJ1-4; D might be TRBD1 (5 bases). The ends were cut back, 3 bases at V and 0 bases at J, with 23 bases in the middle. The germline V gene encodes CDR1 MNHEY and CDR2 SVGEGT. The CDR3 length is 20 residues. In nucleotides, the CDR3 is TGTGCCAGCAGTTATCGACGATTGACAGTACCACGAGCAACTAATGAAAAACTGTTTTTT. Its translation: CASSYRRLTVPRATNEKLFF.

V and J are TRBV7-9 and TRBJ2-5; 11 bases match TRBD2. Trimming took 1 base from V and 4 from J; bases not matched to a gene: 5. CDR1 is SEHNR and CDR2 is FQNEAQ in the germline V gene (reference sequence). CDR3 size: 16 residues. The CDR3 nucleotides are TGTGCCAGCAGCTTAGTGCGTACTAGCGGGGGAGAGACCCAGTACTTC. This codes for CASSLVRTSGGETQYF.